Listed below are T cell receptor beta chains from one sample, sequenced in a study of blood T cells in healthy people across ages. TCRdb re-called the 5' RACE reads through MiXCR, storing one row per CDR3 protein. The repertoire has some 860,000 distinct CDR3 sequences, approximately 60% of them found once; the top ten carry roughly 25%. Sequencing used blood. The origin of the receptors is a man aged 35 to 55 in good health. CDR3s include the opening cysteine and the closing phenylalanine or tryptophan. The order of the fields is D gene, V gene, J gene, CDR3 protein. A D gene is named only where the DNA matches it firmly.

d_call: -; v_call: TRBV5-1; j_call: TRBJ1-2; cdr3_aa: CASSRQGRGTAGANYGYTF
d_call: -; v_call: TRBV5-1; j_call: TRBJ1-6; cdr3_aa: CASSLSGDASPLHF
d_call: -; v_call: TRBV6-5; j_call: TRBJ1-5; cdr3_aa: CASSPGSNQPQHF
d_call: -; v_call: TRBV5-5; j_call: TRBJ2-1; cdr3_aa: CASSWLASNEQFF
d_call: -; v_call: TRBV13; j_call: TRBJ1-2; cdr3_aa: CASSSGMTVANYGYTF
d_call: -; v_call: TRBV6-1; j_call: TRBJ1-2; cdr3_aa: CASSEAGHPYGYTF
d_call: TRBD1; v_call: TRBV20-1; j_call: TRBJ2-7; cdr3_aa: CSATTTRDRGLYEQYF
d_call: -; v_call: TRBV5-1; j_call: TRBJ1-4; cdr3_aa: CASSLISEGKEKLFF
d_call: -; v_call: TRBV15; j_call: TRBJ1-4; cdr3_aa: CATSRQVGFGEKLFF
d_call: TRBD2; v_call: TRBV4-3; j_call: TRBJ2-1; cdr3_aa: CASSQDGGNYNEQFF
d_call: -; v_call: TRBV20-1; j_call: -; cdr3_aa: CSARDSLSEQYF
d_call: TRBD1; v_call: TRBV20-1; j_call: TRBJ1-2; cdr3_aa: CSASDRGGNYGYTF
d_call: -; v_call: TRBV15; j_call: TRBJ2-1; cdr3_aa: CATSRESNPNEQFF
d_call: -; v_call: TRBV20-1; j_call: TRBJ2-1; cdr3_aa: CSARVTRRTYEQFF
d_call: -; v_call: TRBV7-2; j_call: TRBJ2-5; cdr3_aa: CASSSPWTQETQYF
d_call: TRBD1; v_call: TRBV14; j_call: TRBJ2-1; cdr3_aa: CASSQGQGVWDEQFF
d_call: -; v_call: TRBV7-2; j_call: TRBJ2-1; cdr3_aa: CASSLDGRLDNEQFF
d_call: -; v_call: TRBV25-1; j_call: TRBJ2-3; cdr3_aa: CASSGGGIRSSTDTQYF
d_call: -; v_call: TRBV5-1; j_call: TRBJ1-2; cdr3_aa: CASSLESRDLAGYTF
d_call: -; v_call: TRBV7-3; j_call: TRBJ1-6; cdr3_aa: CASSLFGQGSPASPLHF
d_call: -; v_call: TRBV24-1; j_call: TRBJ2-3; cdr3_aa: CATSDLRDTQYF
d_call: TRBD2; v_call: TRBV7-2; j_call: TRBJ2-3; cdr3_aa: CASSLNAGGAPDTQYF
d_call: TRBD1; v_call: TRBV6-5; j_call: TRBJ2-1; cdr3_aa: CASSRQGWDEQFF
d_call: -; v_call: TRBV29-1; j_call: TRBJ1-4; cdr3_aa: CSVLRGSGANEKLFF
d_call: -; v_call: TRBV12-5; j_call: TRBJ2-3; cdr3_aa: CASAGQPSTDTQYF
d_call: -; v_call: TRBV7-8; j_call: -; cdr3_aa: CASSLARTHQETQYF
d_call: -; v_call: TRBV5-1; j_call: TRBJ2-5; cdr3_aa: CASSLAFRSGQYF
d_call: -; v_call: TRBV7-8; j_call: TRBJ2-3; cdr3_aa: CASSLSRASTDTQYF